This T cell receptor beta chain was observed in a study of blood T cell repertoires in COVID-19. Study context: Specimens from acute and convalescent COVID-19 originated in the United States, Italy and Spain. PBMCs, B-cell-depleted T cells, or T cells were the source of the cDNA or gDNA that made up the material.

From germline, CDR1 is SGHNT and CDR2 YYREEE (reference sequence). Trimming at V came to 4 bases and at J to 5 bases, leaving 7 bases not matched to a gene. The CDR3 loop spans 15 amino acids. As handled by the study authors: Estimation of nucleated cell counts was performed using reference gene primer amplification. Data came from immunoSEQ multiplex PCR; TCRdb stores just in-frame clones and leaves some out. V and J calls and clone size are copied from that table; D and trimming were computed from the DNA. Among some 70,000 clones listed, approximately 90% were seen once. This sequence joins TRBV5-4 and TRBJ1-4, with 8 bases aligning to TRBD1. Sequenced: peripheral blood. This receptor was identified in a man aged 45-65 years with acute or convalescent COVID-19. CDR3 DNA: TGTGCCAGCAGCCTAGGAGGACAGGGCAATGAAAAACTGTTTTTT. The encoded protein is CASSLGGQGNEKLFF. The complete variable domain, with remaining parts taken from reference TRBV5-4 and TRBJ1-4, reads ETGVTQSPTHLIKTRGQQVTLRCSSQSGHNTVSWYQQALGQGPQFIFQYYREEENGRGNFPPRFSGLQFPNYSSELNVNALELDDSALYLCASSLGGQGNEKLFFGSGTQLSVL.